The next 9 T cell receptor beta chains were all read from a single sample in a study of cytomegalovirus exposure and HLA in healthy donors. The PCR had 60 Vbeta and 13 Jbeta primers. Data came from immunoSEQ multiplex PCR; TCRdb stores just in-frame clones and leaves some out. The repertoire holds approximately 100,000 clones, with under 70% as singletons. Sequencing input: PBMCs. These receptors came from a man aged 50 or older in good health and CMV-seronegative.

The sample holds a few counts of this clone. The rearrangement joins TRBV11-2 to TRBJ1-5, with 7 bases lining up with TRBD1. Germline trimming cut 5 bases from V and 5 bases from J; bases unmatched to any gene: 3. Germline-derived CDR1 and CDR2 are SGHAT and FQNNGV. The length of the CDR3 is 13 residues. The CDR3 sequence: CASSPDRYQPQHF. Written as DNA, the CDR3 is TGTGCCAGCAGCCCGGACAGGTATCAGCCCCAGCATTTT.

The chain carries TRBV29-1 and TRBJ2-3; 9 nucleotides agree with TRBD2. The V segment lost 7 bases and the J segment 1 base; nucleotides outside the gene matches: 3. CDR1 is SQVTM and CDR2 is ANQGSEA in the germline V gene. The CDR3 contains 13 residues. The CDR3 DNA sequence: TGCAGCGGAAGGACTAGCGGCACAGATACGCAGTATTTT. Translating gives CSGRTSGTDTQYF.

CDR3 in DNA: TGTGCCACGCTCAGACAGGGGATGAACACTGAAGCTTTCTTT. It yields the protein CATLRQGMNTEAFF. The chain employs TRBV19 and TRBJ1-1, with 8 bases matching TRBD1. This CDR3 contains 14 residues. The junction had 7 bases not matched to a gene; V was cut back by 10 bases and J by 0 bases. The germline CDR1 and CDR2 sequences are LNHDA and SQIVND (reference sequence).

The chain carries TRBV15 and TRBJ2-3; no definite D call. The CDR3 has 14 amino acids. CDR1 and CDR2 (germline): LNHNV, YYDKDF (reference sequence). V was trimmed by 1 base and J by 0 bases, leaving 5 bases between them. DNA for the CDR3: TGTGCCACCAGCAGAGTCCAGAGCACAGATACGCAGTATTTT. Translation: CATSRVQSTDTQYF. Variable domain in full (rest from reference TRBV15 and TRBJ2-3): DAMVIQNPRYQVTQFGKPVTLSCSQTLNHNVMYWYQQKSSQAPKLLFHYYDKDFNNEADTPDNFQSRRPNTSFCFLDIRSPGLGDTAMYLCATSRVQSTDTQYFGPGTRLTVL.

This chain connects TRBV18 to TRBJ2-1; 7 bases match TRBD2. The CDR3 runs 14 residues. Germline CDR1 is KGHSH and CDR2 is LQKENI. V lost 2 bases, J lost 9 bases, and 7 bases stayed unmatched. The CDR3 DNA reads as TGTGCCAGCTCACCAGCTTCGCGGGAGCTTGAGCAGTTCTTC. This gives the protein CASSPASRELEQFF.

V and J are TRBV28 and TRBJ1-1; D may be TRBD1 (6 bases). This CDR3 spans 15 amino acids. Deletions cut 5 bases from V and 1 base from J, with 14 bases between. Germline V gene data show CDR1 as MDHEN and CDR2 as SYDVKM. CDR3 protein: CASSLTGRQNTEAFF. Here the CDR3 DNA reads TGTGCCAGCAGTCTTACAGGGAGACAGAACACTGAAGCTTTCTTT.

The chain joins TRBV19 to TRBJ1-6, with 10 bases that match TRBD1. The CDR3 consists of 15 residues. Germline-derived CDR1 and CDR2 are LNHDA and SQIVND (reference sequence). V lost 6 bases, J lost 9 bases, and 8 bases stayed unmatched. The CDR3 reads CASRTDRGQRSPLHF. The CDR3 DNA is TGTGCCAGTAGAACTGACAGGGGGCAACGTTCACCCCTCCACTTT.

As DNA, the CDR3 is TGTGCCAGCAGCTCCTACAGACCCAACACCGGGGAGCTGTTTTTT. This gives the protein CASSSYRPNTGELFF. V usage is TRBV7-9 and J usage is TRBJ2-2, with D unclear. Germline V lookup: CDR1 SEHNR, CDR2 FQNEAQ (reference sequence). The CDR3 length is 15 residues. The V end lost 4 bases, the J end lost 2 bases, and 11 bases lay between the germline ends. Using reference TRBV7-9 and TRBJ2-2 for the parts outside the CDR3, the full variable domain is DTGVSQNPRHKITKRGQNVTFRCDPISEHNRLYWYRQTLGQGPEFLTYFQNEAQLEKSRLLSDRFSAERPKGSFSTLEIQRTEQGDSAMYLCASSSYRPNTGELFFGEGSRLTVL.

The V gene is TRBV5-1, the J gene TRBJ1-2; weak D call: TRBD1 (6 bases). Germline V gives CDR1 SGHRS, CDR2 YFSETQ. This CDR3 contains 16 residues. The germline V and J ends were trimmed by 4 bases and 7 bases, with 23 bases remaining between them. CDR3 sequence: CASSHGQNNFPIGYTF. The DNA of the CDR3 is TGCGCCAGCAGCCATGGACAGAACAATTTCCCTATTGGCTACACCTTC.